This TCR beta chain emerged from a study of blood T cell repertoires in COVID-19. The overall study: The study drew acute and convalescent COVID-19 samples from the United States, Italy and Spain. Sources were T cells, B-cell-depleted T cells, or PBMCs; the material itself was cDNA or gDNA.

V shed 5 bases, J shed 0 bases, and the junction held 6 bases outside the gene matches. This CDR3 region has 16 residues. Looked up from germline, CDR1 is LNHDA and CDR2 is SQIVND (reference sequence). Study processing details: Amplification with reference gene primers provided the estimates of nucleated cell counts. Sequenced by immunoSEQ multiplex PCR; TCRdb stores in-frame clones only, minus some. V, J and clone size are taken as reported in that table, and D and trimming were inferred from the DNA itself. The table shows approximately 200,000 clones, with approximately 80% occurring only once. The chain employs TRBV19 and TRBJ1-4; 7 positions match TRBD1. What was sequenced was peripheral blood. The clonotype was recovered from a woman in her fifties or sixties with acute or convalescent COVID-19. The CDR3 DNA reads as TGTGCCAGTAGTCTCCAGGGGGACACAACTAATGAAAAACTGTTTTTT. Its translation: CASSLQGDTTNEKLFF.